The 8 T cell receptor beta chains below come from one sample, sequenced in a study of shared clonotypes between healthy human individuals. Profiled with immunoSEQ multiplex PCR; TCRdb holds only in-frame clones, not every one. This table holds about 490,000 clones, 70% to 85% found once. Sequencing was done on a sample of PBMCs. The receptors stem from a woman between 40 and 55 years old in good health. Some clones in this sample may be carry-over from other donors' samples.

The chain couples TRBV10-3 to TRBJ2-1; D remains unclear. Germline CDR1 and CDR2: ENHRY and SYGVKD. Trimming cost V 6 bases and J 5 bases, with 11 bases left between them. The CDR3 sequence is 13 residues long. The CDR3 coding sequence is TGTGCCATCAGCCCCCTTGGCGACAATGAGCAGTTCTTC. Protein product: CAISPLGDNEQFF.

The chain carries TRBV7-9 and TRBJ1-4; 8 bases agree with TRBD1. Germline CDR1 SEHNR, CDR2 FQNEAQ (reference sequence). The CDR3 runs 14 residues. With 5 bases clipped from V and 4 bases from J, the junction kept 3 bases outside the gene matches. The CDR3: CASSQGAGNEKLFF. CDR3 DNA sequence: TGTGCCAGCAGCCAGGGGGCGGGTAATGAAAAACTGTTTTTT.

This clone appeared a few times. The V and J genes are TRBV5-1 and TRBJ1-2; weak D call: TRBD1 (5 bases). The CDR3 has 13 residues. Germline V gene data show CDR1 as SGHRS and CDR2 as YFSETQ. V lost 7 bases, J lost 2 bases, and 12 bases lay in between. DNA for the CDR3: TGCGCCAGCGCCCCGGACACCAACTATGGCTACACCTTC. Amino acid sequence: CASAPDTNYGYTF. Full variable domain (rest looked up from reference TRBV5-1 and TRBJ1-2): KAGVTQTPRYLIKTRGQQVTLSCSPISGHRSVSWYQQTPGQGLQFLFEYFSETQRNKGNFPGRFSGRQFSNSRSEMNVSTLELGDSALYLCASAPDTNYGYTFGSGTRLTVV.

As regards this clone: At one end, the junction sequence differs from germline, possibly due to a read error. Other nucleotide sequences in the sample specify the same CDR3. This rearrangement joins TRBV19 to TRBJ2-1, with D perhaps TRBD2 (5 bases). The CDR3 has 15 residues. Germline CDR1 LNHDA, CDR2 SQIVND (reference sequence). The CDR3 sequence is CASSDPGSSYNEQFF. The CDR3 DNA reads TGCGCCAGTAGCGACCCGGGCAGCTCCTACAATGAGCAGTTCTTC.

This sequence joins TRBV25-1 and TRBJ1-1; 8 bases line up with TRBD1. From germline, CDR1 is MGHDK and CDR2 SYGVNS. CDR3 length equals 12 residues. J gave up 5 bases and V 6 bases, and 2 bases lay outside the gene matches. CDR3 nucleotide sequence: TGTGCCAGCAGAACAGGGGGGACTGAAGCTTTCTTT. The encoded protein is CASRTGGTEAFF. Complete variable domain (other parts from reference TRBV25-1 and TRBJ1-1): EADIYQTPRYLVIGTGKKITLECSQTMGHDKMYWYQQDPGMELHLIHYSYGVNSTEKGDLSSESTVSRIRTEHFPLTLESARPSHTSQYLCASRTGGTEAFFGQGTRLTVV.

For this clone: Relative to the germline gene, one junction end is altered; a read error may explain this. This chain uses TRBV7-7 with TRBJ2-5, with TRBD1 as a possible D gene (6 bases). This CDR3 region has 14 residues. CDR1 is SSHAT, CDR2 FNYEAQ, per germline (reference sequence). CDR3 sequence reads: CASSSGQQQETQYF. As DNA, the CDR3 is TGTGCTAGCAGCTCCGGACAGCAACAAGAGACCCAGTACTTC.

The rearrangement uses TRBV4-2 and TRBJ2-7; D might be TRBD2 (6 bases). Germline V gene data show CDR1 as LGHNA and CDR2 as YNFKEQ. This CDR3 has 16 amino acids. Trimming left V 1 base short and J 1 base short, with 14 bases between. CDR3 sequence reads: CASSQAGPGSSYEQYF. The CDR3 region has the DNA TGTGCCAGCAGCCAAGCTGGTCCCGGGAGTTCCTACGAGCAGTACTTC.

The chain is built from TRBV4-3 and TRBJ1-5; D gene uncertain. Trimming removed 2 bases from V and 1 base from J, with 12 bases in between. This CDR3 spans 16 amino acids. Germline CDR1 and CDR2: LGHNA and YSLEER. In nucleotides, the CDR3 is TGCGCCAGCAGCCAAAGCCCTCAAGGGAGCAATCAGCCCCAGCATTTT. This translates into CASSQSPQGSNQPQHF.